The entry below gives a single T cell receptor beta chain sequence along with its context. Its recognized antigen is unknown. No base quality values were provided; no much bigger clone lies one nucleotide off. These data originate in a study of blood T cell repertoires in COVID-19 (dated by TCRdb to about 2020). Broadly, across the study: Collaborator samples came from the United States, Italy and Spain and covered acute and convalescent phases of COVID-19. The repertoires were released in a freely available public database meant as a resource for research on the immune response to SARS-CoV-2. The samples were drawn from the first 160 participants of the ongoing ImmuneRACE study and from 1,254 subjects provided by 6 global collaborators. Subjects who had been exposed to COVID-19, were actively infected with it, or had recovered from it provided the deeply sampled blood TCRbeta repertoires that made up the dataset. The sample metadata nearly always contained a de-identified subject ID, COVID-19 status, age in years and sex. Where HLA class I and class II types were available, the types were taken from metadata supplied by the sample provider, not from assay-based typing. The prospective study material was composed of cDNA or gDNA derived from T cells, B-cell-depleted T cells, or PBMCs.

Here is what the overall study found, with its caveats: The amount of clinical and demographic metadata varied by source and participant and was provided uncurated.

Collaborating institutions collected whole blood in K2EDTA tubes following their own protocols. For TCRbeta analysis, collaborators shipped samples as frozen whole blood, isolated PBMCs, or DNA extracted from either of those sample types. TCRbeta CDR3 regions were amplified from genomic DNA by means of the immunoSEQ Assay, a bias-controlled multiplex PCR. As for the original processing: Nucleated cell counts per sample were estimated from amplification of reference gene primers within the assay. Sequence reads were collapsed and filtered to measure the absolute abundance of every unique TCRbeta CDR3 rearrangement. Productive Simpson clonality was computed per sample as the square root of Simpson's diversity index over productive rearrangements. TCRdb took this table from immuneACCESS and kept in-frame rearrangements with V and J called. Such tables lack part of the clones; where checked against another copy, unresolved V genes explain under half of the gap, and the rest is unexplained. V and J calls plus clone size are reproduced from that table; the DNA served to infer D and trimming. Present in this sample are 150,000 to 200,000 clones, approximately 78% of which were seen just once. The top ten hold roughly 10% of the sample.

V is pared back by 3 bases and J by 8 bases, with 17 bases lying between the germline termini. In the germline V gene, CDR1 corresponds to SGHVS and CDR2 to FQNEAQ. From its cysteine to its phenylalanine, the CDR3 spans 15 amino acids. The CDR3 DNA has 45 bases and is translated from base 1. Recombination linked TRBV7-8 to TRBJ2-1; a tentative D match to TRBD2 spans 5 bases. Sequencing was done on a sample of peripheral blood. This TCR was recovered from a human donor in a cohort sampled during active COVID-19. The base sequence is TGTGCCAGCAGCTTTGGGCCCCGGGGAGATGATGAGCAGTTCTTC. The encoded protein is CASSFGPRGDDEQFF.